One T cell receptor beta chain is described in this entry. This sample was included in a study of OX40 agonist ivuxolimab in advanced cancers. The data were produced by immunoSEQ multiplex PCR, yet TCRdb's version contains in-frame clones alone and is incomplete. Altogether some 25,000 clones are present, just under 75% being singletons, with the ten largest covering about 17%. V shed 4 bases, J shed 3 bases, and the junction held 9 bases outside the gene matches. Germline V gene lookup returns CDR1 MDHEN and CDR2 SYDVKM. This CDR3 is built from 16 residues. Material: CD4+ or CD8+ T cells sorted from blood, obtained in a trial of the OX40 agonist ivuxolimab. The genes are TRBV28 and TRBJ1-2, with 9 bases identical to TRBD1. This TCR was sampled from an adult with an advanced solid tumor such as melanoma, head and neck, liver or kidney cancer. CDR3: CASSSLPGQGDYGYTF. The DNA of the CDR3 is TGTGCCAGCAGTTCCCTCCCGGGACAGGGAGACTATGGCTACACCTTC.